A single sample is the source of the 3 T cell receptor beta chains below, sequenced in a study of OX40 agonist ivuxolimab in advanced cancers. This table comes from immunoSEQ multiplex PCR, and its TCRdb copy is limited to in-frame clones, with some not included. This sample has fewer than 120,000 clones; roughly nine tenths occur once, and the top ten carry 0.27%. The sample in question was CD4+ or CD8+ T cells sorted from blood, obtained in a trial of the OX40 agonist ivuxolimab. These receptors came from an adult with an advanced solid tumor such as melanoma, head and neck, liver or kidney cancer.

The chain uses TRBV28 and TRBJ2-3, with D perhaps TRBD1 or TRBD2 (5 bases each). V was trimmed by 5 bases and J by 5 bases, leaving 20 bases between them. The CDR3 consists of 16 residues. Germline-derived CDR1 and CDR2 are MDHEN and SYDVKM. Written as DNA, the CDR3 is TGTGCCAGCAGTCCGCCCGGGGCGGTTCCGGTAGATACGCAGTATTTT. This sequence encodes CASSPPGAVPVDTQYF.

The CDR3 here is CASSPPVSSTMYF. The CDR3 DNA is TGTGCCAGCAGCCCCCCGGTTAGCTCAACGATGTACTTC. The chain uses TRBV7-9 and TRBJ2-7; D gene uncertain. Trimming cost V 5 bases and J 12 bases, with 20 bases left between them. The CDR3 contains 13 residues. The germline V gene encodes CDR1 SEHNR and CDR2 FQNEAQ (reference sequence).

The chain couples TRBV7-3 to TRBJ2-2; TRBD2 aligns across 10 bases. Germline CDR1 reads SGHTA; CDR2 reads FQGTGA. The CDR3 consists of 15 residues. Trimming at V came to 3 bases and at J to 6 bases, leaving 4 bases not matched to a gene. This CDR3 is CASSFSGRNSGELFF. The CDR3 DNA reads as TGTGCCAGCAGCTTTAGCGGGAGGAATTCCGGGGAGCTGTTTTTT. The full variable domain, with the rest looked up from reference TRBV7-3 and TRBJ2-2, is GAGVSQTPSNKVTEKGKYVELRCDPISGHTALYWYRQSLGQGPEFLIYFQGTGAADDSGLPNDRFFAVRPEGSVSTLKIQRTERGDSAVYLCASSFSGRNSGELFFGEGSRLTVL.